Included here is one T cell receptor beta chain sequence, with context. The data belong to a study of control samples from healthy donors and cancer patients. The CDR3 loop spans 15 amino acids. CDR1 and CDR2 (germline): LGHNA, YNFKEQ. Trimming stripped 0 bases from V and 5 bases from J, with 13 bases between. Here immunoSEQ multiplex PCR was the method, and the copy in TCRdb shows in-frame clones only, minus some. Of over 110,000 clones listed, approximately 92% are singletons. The TCR originated in a man younger than 40 in good health. Sequencing input: blood. The rearrangement joins TRBV4-2 to TRBJ2-5, with a tentative D call TRBD2 (6 bases). DNA of the CDR3: TGTGCCAGCAGCCAAGATAGAGCGGGTGGGGAGACCCAGTACTTC. It codes for CASSQDRAGGETQYF.